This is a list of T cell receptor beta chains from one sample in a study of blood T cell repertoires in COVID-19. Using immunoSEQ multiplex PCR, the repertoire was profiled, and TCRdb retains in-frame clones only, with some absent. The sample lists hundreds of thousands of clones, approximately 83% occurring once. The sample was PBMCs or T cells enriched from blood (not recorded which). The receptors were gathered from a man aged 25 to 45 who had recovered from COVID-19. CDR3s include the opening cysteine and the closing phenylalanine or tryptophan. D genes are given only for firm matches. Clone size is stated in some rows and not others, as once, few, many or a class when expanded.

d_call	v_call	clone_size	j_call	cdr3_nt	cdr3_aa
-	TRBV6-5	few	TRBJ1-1	TGTGCCAGCAGTTACTTAGGGGGAAGGGCTGAAGCTTTCTTT	CASSYLGGRAEAFF
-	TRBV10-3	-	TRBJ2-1	TGTGCCATCAGTGACCAACCCGTGACAGGGGAGGGGTACAATGAGCAGTTCTTC	CAISDQPVTGEGYNEQFF
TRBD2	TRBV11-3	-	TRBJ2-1	TGTGCCAGCAGCTTAGATCCCCCAGCGGGGCCTAGGCATGAGCAGTTCTTC	CASSLDPPAGPRHEQFF
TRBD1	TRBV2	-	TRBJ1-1	TGTGCCAGTATGCCCGGGACAGGGCAAGGAAACACTGAAGCTTTCTTT	CASMPGTGQGNTEAFF
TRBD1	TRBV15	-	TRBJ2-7	TGTGCCACCAGCAGTCCGACAGGGGAATTTTACGAGCAGTACTTC	CATSSPTGEFYEQYF
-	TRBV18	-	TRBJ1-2	TGTGCCAGCTCACCTGAGGGTGGAAAGAATGGCTACACCTTC	CASSPEGGKNGYTF
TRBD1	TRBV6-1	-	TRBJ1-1	TGTGCCAGCAGTGAAAGACAGGGCGGCACTGAAGCTTTCTTT	CASSERQGGTEAFF
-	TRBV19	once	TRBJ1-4	TGTGCCAGTAGTCGGTTCACAACTAATGAAAAACTGTTTTTT	CASSRFTTNEKLFF
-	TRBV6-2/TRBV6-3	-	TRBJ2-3	TGTGCCAGCAGTTACCCGGATACGCAGTATTTT	CASSYPDTQYF
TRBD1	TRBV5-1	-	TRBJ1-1	TGCGCCAGCAGCTTATCGACAGGGGGCTTGACTGAAGCTTTCTTT	CASSLSTGGLTEAFF
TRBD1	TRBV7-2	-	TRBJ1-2	TGTGCCAGCAGCCCCACAGGGGGGGTGAGCTATGGCTACACCTTC	CASSPTGGVSYGYTF
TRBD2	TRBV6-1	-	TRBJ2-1	TGTGCCAGCAGTGAAGCGAGACTAGCGACCTACAATGAGCAGTTCTTC	CASSEARLATYNEQFF
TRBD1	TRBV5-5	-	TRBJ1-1	TGTGCCAGCAGCTTTGGGACAGGGCCTCTGATGGCTGAAGCTTTCTTT	CASSFGTGPLMAEAFF
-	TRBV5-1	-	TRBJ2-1	TGCGCCAGCAGCTTCCTTGCGGACGAGGGTGAGCAGTTCTTC	CASSFLADEGEQFF
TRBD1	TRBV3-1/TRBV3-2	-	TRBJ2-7	TGTGCCAGCAGCCCCACCGGGACAGCCGAGCAGTACTTC	CASSPTGTAEQYF
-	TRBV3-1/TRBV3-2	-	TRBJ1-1	TGTGCCAGCAGCCTCGGCACTGAAGCTTTCTTT	CASSLGTEAFF
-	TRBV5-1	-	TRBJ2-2	TGCGCCAGCCATTTACAGGGGGGGATTAGCACCGGGGAGCTGTTTTTT	CASHLQGGISTGELFF
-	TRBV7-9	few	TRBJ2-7	TGTGCCAGCAGCTTAGGACACACCTACGAGCAGTACTTC	CASSLGHTYEQYF
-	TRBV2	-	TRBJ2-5	TGTGCCAGCAGTGAAGCGCGCGGGGCCGGAGAGACCCAGTACTTC	CASSEARGAGETQYF
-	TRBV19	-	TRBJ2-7	TGTGCCAGTAGTAGGGCGGACAGCCACGTCTCCTACGAGCAGTACTTC	CASSRADSHVSYEQYF
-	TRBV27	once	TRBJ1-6	TGTGCCAGCAGACAGAGCCTTAATTCACCCCTCCACTTT	CASRQSLNSPLHF
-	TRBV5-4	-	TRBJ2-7	TGTGCCAGCAGCTCCCCGGCGGCCTACGAGCAGTACTTC	CASSSPAAYEQYF
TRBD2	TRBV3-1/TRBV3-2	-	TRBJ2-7	TGTGCCAGCAGCCAAGTTAGCGGGGTCGAGCAGTACTTC	CASSQVSGVEQYF
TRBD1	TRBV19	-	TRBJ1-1	TGTGCCAGTAGTATAGATGACAGGGGGGATAGGTGGACTGAAGCTTTCTTT	CASSIDDRGDRWTEAFF
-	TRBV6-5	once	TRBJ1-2	TGTGCCAGCAGTTACAGCTCGGCGGGGGGCAACTATGGCTACACCTTC	CASSYSSAGGNYGYTF
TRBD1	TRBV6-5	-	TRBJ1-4	TGTGCCAGCAGTATTAACAAAATTTCACCCAGGGGGCTATATTTC	CASSINKISPRGLYF
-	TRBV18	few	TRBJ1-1	TGTGCCAGCTCACCACTCCTATTGGCAGGCAGAACGACTGAAGCTTTCTTT	CASSPLLLAGRTTEAFF
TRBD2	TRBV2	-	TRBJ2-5	TGTGCCAGCAGTGGGACTAGCGGGGGTTTAGAGACCCAGTACTTC	CASSGTSGGLETQYF
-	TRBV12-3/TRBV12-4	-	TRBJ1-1	TGTGCCAGCAGTTTAAGGGGCACTGAAGCTTTCTTT	CASSLRGTEAFF
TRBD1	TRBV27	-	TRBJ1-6	TGTGCCAGCAGTTCCGACCGGACAGGGTTTAATTCACCCCTCCACTTT	CASSSDRTGFNSPLHF
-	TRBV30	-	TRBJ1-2	TGTGCCTGGAGTCAAGGCGGGTACGGTGGCTACACCTTC	CAWSQGGYGGYTF
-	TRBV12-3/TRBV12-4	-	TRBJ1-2	TGTGCCAGCAGTTTTGGGGGGGGCTATGGCTACACCTTC	CASSFGGGYGYTF
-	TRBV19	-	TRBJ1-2	TGTGCCAGTAGTATTCGGAGCTATGGCTACACCTTC	CASSIRSYGYTF
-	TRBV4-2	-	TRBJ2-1	TGTGCCAGCAGCCCGAGATCGGAGGATGAGCAGTTCTTC	CASSPRSEDEQFF
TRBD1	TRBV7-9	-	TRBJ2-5	TGTGCCAGCAGCCCAGGGGGCTGGGGAGAGACCCAGTACTTC	CASSPGGWGETQYF
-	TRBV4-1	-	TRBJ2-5	TGCGCCAGCAGACCCCGCTCAGGCCGTTCGACGACCCAGTACTTC	CASRPRSGRSTTQYF
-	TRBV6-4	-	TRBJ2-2	TGTGCCAGCGAAGAAATAGCTGGGACCGGGGAGCTGTTTTTT	CASEEIAGTGELFF